This TCR beta chain was recorded in a study of response to subunit inactivated influenza vaccine. This clonotype has a handful of counts. MiXCR, applied by TCRdb to the RT-PCR reads, yields one record per CDR3 protein. The sample gives approximately 490,000 distinct CDR3 sequences, approximately 7.8% of which show up once; over 10% is in the top ten. This sequence originates from a man between 50 and 75 years old who received an inactivated influenza vaccine. The specimen was PBMCs from blood, collected 23 to 25 months after vaccination.

CDR3 residues: CASSEYRGKGNTEAFF. Here the CDR3 DNA reads TGTGCCAGCAGTGAATATCGAGGGAAAGGGAACACTGAAGCTTTCTTT. The chain is built from TRBV25-1 and TRBJ1-1; no firm D call. This CDR3 contains 16 residues. The V gene lost 0 bases and the J gene lost 1 base, with 12 bases spanning the gap. Germline loops: CDR1 MGHDK, CDR2 SYGVNS. Supplemented by reference TRBV25-1 and TRBJ1-1, the full variable domain reads EADIYQTPRYLVIGTGKKITLECSQTMGHDKMYWYQQDPGMELHLIHYSYGVNSTEKGDLSSESTVSRIRTEHFPLTLESARPSHTSQYLCASSEYRGKGNTEAFFGQGTRLTVV.